The following is a T cell receptor beta chain sequence with its context. Only in-frame clones appear in the TCRdb table, and some are missing; sequencing was by immunoSEQ multiplex PCR. The data show 35,000 to 45,000 clones, roughly 92% seen once. The data belong to a study of blood T cell repertoires in COVID-19. This CDR3 is 17 amino acids long. Germline V gene sequence: CDR1 SGHTA, CDR2 FQGNSA. Trimming shortened V by 1 base and J by 0 bases, and 13 bases separated the two germline ends. This sequence joins TRBV7-2 and TRBJ2-1; tentatively, D is TRBD2 (7 bases). Source material: peripheral blood. This TCR derives from a man in his fifties or sixties with active COVID-19. CDR3 DNA sequence: TGTGCCAGCAGCTTAGTAGGGGGGAGGGGCTCCTACAATGAGCAGTTCTTC. Its translation is CASSLVGGRGSYNEQFF.